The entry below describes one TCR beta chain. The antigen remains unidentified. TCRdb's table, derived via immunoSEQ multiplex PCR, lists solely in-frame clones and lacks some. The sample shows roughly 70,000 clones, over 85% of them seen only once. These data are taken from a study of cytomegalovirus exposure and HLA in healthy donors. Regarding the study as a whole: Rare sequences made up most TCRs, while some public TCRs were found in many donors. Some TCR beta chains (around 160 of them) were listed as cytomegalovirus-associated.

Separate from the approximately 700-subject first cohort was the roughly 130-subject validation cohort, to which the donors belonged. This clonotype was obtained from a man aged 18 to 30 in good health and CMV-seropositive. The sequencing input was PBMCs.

This chain's CDR3 is CASSPPGTGGGYTF. The CDR3 DNA follows: TGTGCCAGCTCACCGCCGGGGACAGGGGGCGGCTACACCTTC. The chain carries TRBV18 and TRBJ1-2; 12 bases agree with TRBD1. Germline V gene lookup returns CDR1 KGHSH and CDR2 LQKENI. Germline trimming cut 3 bases from V and 8 bases from J; bases unmatched to any gene: 4. There are 14 residues in the CDR3.